Listed below are T cell receptor beta chains from one sample, sequenced in a study of identical twins. Each CDR3 protein gets one entry after TCRdb re-called the 5' RACE reads with MiXCR. The table records 500,000 to 550,000 distinct CDR3 sequences, approximately 20% of them present only once. In addition, the sample was reused for a study of yellow fever vaccine responses in identical twins.

The sequencing sample was made of CD4+ T cells sorted from blood. These receptors were collected from a woman between 18 and 29 years old in good health. Both conserved end residues are part of each CDR3.

TRBV5-6 | CASSLQGANFDEQFF
TRBV12-3/TRBV12-4 | CASSPRTSGGYNEQFF
TRBV5-1 | CASSVPTSGSSYEQYF
TRBV20-1 | CSARLRLAGPGTQYF
TRBV20-1 | CSAGQGAYEQYF
TRBV7-8 | CASSLVGRGPGELFF
TRBV20-1 | CSAGMLRGETQYF
TRBV7-3 | CASSLTGMDEQYF
TRBV20-1 | CSASNSNQPQHF
TRBV18 | CASSPTSRGTDTEAFF
TRBV7-8 | CASSLVGGQAYEQYF